The clone carrying this T cell receptor (beta chain) was detected once. The antigen is undetermined. The CDR3 loop spans 18 amino acids. Germline V gene sequence: CDR1 GTSNPN, CDR2 SVGIG (reference sequence). V was shortened by 4 bases and J by 2 bases, with 26 bases between the two germline ends. The assay was immunoSEQ multiplex PCR, and TCRdb's table has in-frame clones only and misses some. The data show 9,000 to 13,000 clones, roughly four fifths seen once. The time point denotes: pre-treatment baseline. These data belong to a study of blood T cell dynamics during melanoma immunotherapy. The study, taken as a whole, reports: At W3, later disease-control patients showed bifurcated PBMC repertoire changes, unlike progressors.

This specimen consisted of blood, obtained from a patient treated with checkpoint blockade. This clonotype originated in a human donor with melanoma. This sequence joins TRBV30 and TRBJ1-1, with D tentatively TRBD1 (6 bases). CDR3 nucleotide sequence: TGTGCCTGGATCCTAGATGGCTGGGACATGAAGTTAAACACTGAAGCTTTCTTT. It encodes CAWILDGWDMKLNTEAFF.